The 27 T cell receptor beta chains reported below all come from one sample, sequenced in a study of response to subunit inactivated influenza vaccine. Via MiXCR, TCRdb re-called the RT-PCR reads, giving one row per CDR3 protein. The sample holds hundreds of thousands of distinct CDR3 sequences, approximately 10% seen once. These records were also assigned to another study, of T cells expressing NK-cell markers. That work states: What made the TCR beta cDNA was 5'RACE template switching with UMIs.

The sequences come from PBMCs from blood, collected on the day of vaccination. These receptors were taken from a man aged 45 to 65 who received an inactivated influenza vaccine.

This clonotype showed up many times. This chain connects TRBV29-1 to TRBJ1-6; D gene uncertain. Trimming removed 4 bases from V and 3 bases from J, with 13 bases in between. The CDR3 is made up of 15 amino acids. CDR1 and CDR2 from the germline V gene are SQVTM and ANQGSEA. CDR3 loop: CSVGLENLYNSPLHF. For the CDR3, the DNA is TGCAGCGTTGGGCTCGAGAACCTCTATAATTCACCCCTCCACTTT.

This clonotype has ten or more counts. The rearrangement joins TRBV9 to TRBJ2-1, with 12 positions matching TRBD2. Looked up from germline, CDR1 is SGDLS and CDR2 is YYNGEE. This CDR3 is 16 amino acids long. The ends lost 4 bases at V and 9 bases at J; junction bases unmatched: 11. The CDR3 DNA sequence: TGTGCCAGCAGCCCGCGGACTAGCGGGAAAAGCATTGAGCAGTTCTTC. Its protein product is CASSPRTSGKSIEQFF.

In this sample, this clonotype turned up a few times. The chain combines TRBV12-3 or TRBV12-4 with TRBJ1-1, with 7 nucleotides matching TRBD1. The CDR3 length is 15 residues. V was clipped by 7 bases and J by 4 bases; unmatched bases: 12. CDR3 loop: CASTQGGGEGTEAFF. DNA of the CDR3: TGTGCCAGCACCCAGGGAGGGGGCGAAGGCACTGAAGCTTTCTTT.

This clonotype was seen repeatedly, ten times or more. The J gene is TRBJ2-1, the V gene TRBV5-1, with a possible D match to TRBD1 (5 bases). The CDR3 contains 15 residues. The V end was cut by 4 bases, the J end by 2 bases, with 13 bases between. CDR1 SGHRS and CDR2 YFSETQ come from the germline V gene. The CDR3 spells CASSKHRGTYNEQFF. The CDR3 DNA is TGCGCCAGCAGCAAACATAGGGGAACCTACAATGAGCAGTTCTTC.

This clonotype has more than one count but fewer than ten. In nucleotides, the CDR3 is TGTGCCAGCAGTTGGGGGAAGGGAGACGAGCAGTACTTC. This translates into CASSWGKGDEQYF. This chain links TRBV12-3 or TRBV12-4 with TRBJ2-7; D possibly matches TRBD1 or TRBD2 (5 bases each). V was pared by 4 bases and J by 5 bases, with 12 bases between. This CDR3 region has 13 residues.

J is TRBJ2-7 and V is TRBV6-2 or TRBV6-3, with a possible D match to TRBD1 (6 bases). CDR1 is MNHEY and CDR2 is SVGEGT in the germline V gene. The CDR3 length is 15 residues. V shed 2 bases and J shed 3 bases, with 14 bases lying between them. The CDR3 region is CASSYGRTALYEQYF. In DNA form, the CDR3 reads TGTGCCAGCAGTTACGGACGGACAGCTCTCTACGAGCAGTACTTC.

This clonotype turned up a few times. The chain has TRBV6-1 and TRBJ1-1; a weak D match, TRBD1 (5 bases). The CDR3 consists of 15 residues. CDR1 MNHNS and CDR2 SASEGT come from the germline V gene. With 7 bases removed from V and 4 bases from J, the gap between germline ends came to 19 bases. The CDR3 protein is CASTEARAEGTEAFF. In DNA, the CDR3 is TGTGCCAGCACCGAAGCCAGGGCTGAGGGCACTGAAGCTTTCTTT.

This clonotype was seen ten or more times. The J gene is TRBJ1-2, the V gene TRBV5-1; TRBD1 aligns across 9 bases. Trimming removed 2 bases from V and 4 bases from J; junction bases left unmatched: 6. This CDR3 has 15 residues. Germline lookup yields CDR1 SGHRS and CDR2 YFSETQ. The CDR3 DNA reads as TGCGCCAGCAGCTTTTCCGGGACAGGGTCCTATGGCTACACCTTC. It specifies CASSFSGTGSYGYTF.

This clonotype was counted between two and nine times. This chain uses TRBV16 with TRBJ2-1; D possibly corresponds to TRBD1 (5 bases). Per germline, CDR1 KGHSY and CDR2 FQNENV. The CDR3 runs 14 residues. V was clipped by 0 bases and J by 6 bases, with 9 bases between them. CDR3: CASSQSWGINEQFF. CDR3 nucleotides: TGTGCCAGCAGCCAATCATGGGGCATCAATGAGCAGTTCTTC.

V usage is TRBV5-1 and J usage is TRBJ2-5, with unresolved D. This CDR3 spans 10 amino acids. The germline CDR1 and CDR2 sequences are SGHRS and YFSETQ. Trimming took off 8 bases at V and 4 bases at J, with 6 bases between the two ends. The CDR3 DNA sequence: TGCGCCAGTACAATAGAGACCCAGTACTTC. Protein sequence: CASTIETQYF.

This clonotype occurred a few times. This rearrangement joins TRBV29-1 to TRBJ2-5, with a weak D call TRBD1 (5 bases). Per the germline V gene, CDR1 is SQVTM and CDR2 is ANQGSEA. The V end was cut by 3 bases, the J end by 7 bases, with 15 bases between. This CDR3 spans 13 amino acids. CDR3 sequence (DNA): TGCAGCGTTGATTACAGGAGAGGCGGGACCCAGTACTTC. It encodes CSVDYRRGGTQYF.

This clonotype appeared many times. The chain combines TRBV18 with TRBJ2-1, with 11 bases matching TRBD2. The CDR3 has 14 amino acids. Germline V gene sequence: CDR1 KGHSH, CDR2 LQKENI. The junction had 4 bases not matched to a gene; V was cut back by 5 bases and J by 7 bases. The CDR3 region is CASSGTSGGNEQFF. Here the CDR3 DNA reads TGTGCCAGCTCAGGGACTAGCGGTGGGAATGAGCAGTTCTTC.

This clonotype was observed a few times. V gene TRBV20-1 combines with J gene TRBJ1-2; D gene uncertain. The CDR3 loop spans 12 amino acids. Trimming shortened V by 3 bases and J by 2 bases, and 7 bases separated the two germline ends. Germline CDR1 reads DFQATT; CDR2 reads SNEGSKA (reference sequence). CDR3 nucleotide sequence: TGCAGTGCTAGGGGTGAGAACTATGGCTACACCTTC. It translates to CSARGENYGYTF.

The chain is built from TRBV4-3 and TRBJ2-5, with D tentatively TRBD1 (5 bases). The CDR3 loop spans 14 amino acids. V dropped 3 bases and J dropped 9 bases, with 17 bases sitting between them. Germline CDR1 and CDR2: LGHNA and YSLEER. CDR3 residues: CASSQGRMEGAQYF. The CDR3 coding sequence is TGCGCCAGCAGCCAGGGAAGGATGGAAGGGGCCCAGTACTTC.

This clonotype has a handful of counts. The rearrangement joins TRBV5-1 to TRBJ2-2, with D possibly called TRBD1 or TRBD2 (5 bases each). The CDR3 sequence is 18 residues long. Trimming took off 0 bases at V and 0 bases at J, with 15 bases between the two ends. Germline V gene sequence: CDR1 SGHRS, CDR2 YFSETQ. CDR3 amino acids: CASSLVVWRGANTGELFF. The CDR3 DNA reads TGCGCCAGCAGCTTGGTGGTGTGGCGAGGGGCGAACACCGGGGAGCTGTTTTTT.

This clonotype was recorded at least ten times. V is TRBV20-1 and J is TRBJ2-2; D perhaps matches TRBD2 (7 bases). In germline, CDR1 is DFQATT, CDR2 SNEGSKA (reference sequence). Trimming removed 4 bases at V and 4 bases at J, with 16 bases between. This CDR3 region has 15 residues. The CDR3 sequence: CSATLGGGLTGELFF. The CDR3 region has the DNA TGCAGTGCTACCCTAGGGGGGGGGCTCACCGGGGAGCTGTTTTTT.

The V call is TRBV5-1, the J call TRBJ2-1; no firm D call. Trimming took 4 bases from V and 2 from J, leaving 10 bases between them. The CDR3 is made up of 14 amino acids. Germline values: CDR1 SGHRS, CDR2 YFSETQ. For the CDR3, the DNA is TGCGCCAGCAGCCCGGTAGGACCCTACAATGAGCAGTTCTTC. Protein: CASSPVGPYNEQFF.

This clonotype was recorded a few times. The chain couples TRBV27 to TRBJ2-5; a weak D match, TRBD2 (5 bases). Trimming stripped 2 bases from V and 4 bases from J, with 14 bases between. Germline-derived CDR1 and CDR2 are MNHEY and SMNVEV (reference sequence). The CDR3 runs 15 residues. In nucleotides, the CDR3 is TGTGCCAGCAGTTTAAGCCCGGGAACGGGAGAGACCCAGTACTTC. This encodes CASSLSPGTGETQYF.

This clonotype was observed a handful of times. V usage is TRBV4-3 and J usage is TRBJ2-5, with D perhaps matching TRBD1 (6 bases). The CDR3 is 16 residues long. V was trimmed by 1 base and J by 0 bases, leaving 12 bases between them. CDR1 is LGHNA and CDR2 is YSLEER in the germline V gene. The chain's CDR3 is CASSQGPGHYQETQYF. In nucleotides, the CDR3 is TGCGCCAGCAGCCAAGGGCCGGGACATTACCAAGAGACCCAGTACTTC.

The V gene is TRBV3-1, the J gene TRBJ2-7; D ambiguous. Germline V lookup: CDR1 LGHDT, CDR2 YNNKEL (reference sequence). This CDR3 has 14 amino acids. V was shortened by 1 base and J by 1 base, with 8 bases between the two germline ends. CDR3 residues: CASSQADPSYEQYF. CDR3 nucleotide sequence: TGTGCCAGCAGCCAAGCTGACCCATCCTACGAGCAGTACTTC.

This clonotype was seen many times. This chain connects TRBV5-1 to TRBJ2-1, with 7 bases that match TRBD2. The CDR3 is 13 residues long. The V and J ends lost 5 bases and 7 bases, in that order; junction bases with no gene match: 6. Germline CDR1 and CDR2: SGHRS and YFSETQ. CDR3 in DNA: TGCGCCAGCAGGCTCCGGGGGGAAAATGAGCAGTTCTTC. Translating gives CASRLRGENEQFF. Full variable domain (rest looked up from reference TRBV5-1 and TRBJ2-1): KAGVTQTPRYLIKTRGQQVTLSCSPISGHRSVSWYQQTPGQGLQFLFEYFSETQRNKGNFPGRFSGRQFSNSRSEMNVSTLELGDSALYLCASRLRGENEQFFGPGTRLTVL.

The chain links TRBV25-1 to TRBJ2-1; D possibly corresponds to TRBD2 (5 bases). V was clipped by 7 bases and J by 8 bases, with 9 bases between them. Germline CDR1 is MGHDK and CDR2 is SYGVNS. CDR3 size: 11 residues. The CDR3 region is CASKSSYEQFF. CDR3 bases: TGTGCCAGCAAGTCTAGCTATGAGCAGTTCTTC.

The J gene is TRBJ1-3, the V gene TRBV6-1; TRBD1 aligns across 9 bases. The germline gives CDR1 MNHNS, CDR2 SASEGT. This CDR3 region has 15 residues. With V trimmed by 3 bases and J by 7 bases, 7 bases remained unmatched. CDR3 sequence (DNA): TGTGCCAGCAGTGACCAGTGGACAGGGGTTAACACCATATATTTT. This gives the protein CASSDQWTGVNTIYF.

The V gene is TRBV2, the J gene TRBJ2-7; D unclear. This CDR3 has 14 amino acids. Trimming stripped 3 bases from V and 6 bases from J, with 15 bases between. Germline V gene sequence: CDR1 SNHLY, CDR2 FYNNEI. The CDR3 protein is CASSESPGALEQYF. The CDR3 nucleotides read TGTGCCAGCAGTGAGTCCCCCGGCGCCCTCGAGCAGTACTTC.

The sample holds a few counts of this clonotype. This sequence joins TRBV15 and TRBJ2-1; 7 bases align to TRBD2. The ends lost 5 bases at V and 4 bases at J; junction bases unmatched: 11. CDR1 is LNHNV and CDR2 is YYDKDF in the germline V gene (reference sequence). The CDR3 is 16 residues long. The CDR3 loop is CATSALLAGPYNEQFF. The CDR3, as DNA: TGTGCCACCAGCGCGCTTTTAGCGGGTCCTTACAATGAGCAGTTCTTC.

This clonotype has just a few counts. This chain joins TRBV7-9 and TRBJ2-1; TRBD1 aligns across 7 bases. The V and J ends lost 5 bases and 3 bases, in that order; junction bases with no gene match: 7. The germline gives CDR1 SEHNR, CDR2 FQNEAQ (reference sequence). This CDR3 contains 15 residues. In DNA, the CDR3 is TGTGCCAGCAGCGGGACAGAGGGTTACTACAATGAGCAGTTCTTC. Protein: CASSGTEGYYNEQFF.

The chain combines TRBV20-1 with TRBJ2-5, with 7 positions matching TRBD1. With 0 bases clipped from V and 7 bases from J, the junction kept 8 bases outside the gene matches. The CDR3 extends over 14 amino acids. Germline V gene data show CDR1 as DFQATT and CDR2 as SNEGSKA (reference sequence). As DNA, the CDR3 is TGCAGTGCTAGAGATCAGGGGGTACCTCCGACCCAGTACTTC. It codes for CSARDQGVPPTQYF.